This TCR beta chain was profiled in a study of blood T cell repertoires in COVID-19. TCRdb's copy holds only in-frame clones and misses some; the assay was immunoSEQ multiplex PCR. The sample includes approximately 360,000 clones, nearly 90% seen only once; the top ten take around 7%. The CDR3 sequence is 13 residues long. V dropped 5 bases and J dropped 5; count of bases not matched to a gene: 4. Per germline, CDR1 MNHEY and CDR2 SMNVEV (reference sequence). The material sequenced was peripheral blood. This receptor was obtained from a man in his late teens or twenties with active or convalescent COVID-19. The chain couples TRBV27 to TRBJ1-1; 8 bases fit TRBD1. This chain's CDR3 is CASSRQGATEAFF. The DNA of the CDR3 is TGTGCCAGCAGTCGGCAGGGGGCAACTGAAGCTTTCTTT.